The 4 T cell receptor beta chains below come from one sample, sequenced in a study of blood T cell repertoires in COVID-19. The data were produced by immunoSEQ multiplex PCR, yet TCRdb's version contains in-frame clones alone and is incomplete. The table has about 220,000 clones, 82% seen once. Sequenced input: peripheral blood. The receptors derive from an older woman with COVID-19, enrolled during active disease.

The chain couples TRBV19 to TRBJ1-2; TRBD1 agrees at 9 bases. The CDR3 runs 16 residues. Germline values: CDR1 LNHDA, CDR2 SQIVND (reference sequence). J gave up 8 bases and V 1 base, and 11 bases lay outside the gene matches. This CDR3 is CASSIGGTGRGRGYTF. The CDR3 nucleotides read TGTGCCAGTAGTATAGGTGGGACAGGGAGAGGGCGCGGCTACACCTTC.

This clone was detected only a few times. One end of the junction does not line up with germline, which may come from a read error. The rearrangement uses TRBV6-1 and TRBJ2-1; 11 bases match TRBD1. This CDR3 is 13 amino acids long. CDR1 is MNHNS, CDR2 SASEGT, per germline. CDR3 residues: CASSEADRGRSVF. In nucleotides, the CDR3 is TGTGCCAGCAGTGAAGCGGACAGGGGGCGGTCAGTCTTC.

The rearrangement joins TRBV7-6 to TRBJ1-4; perhaps TRBD1 as D (5 bases). Trimming shortened V by 0 bases and J by 0 bases, and 14 bases separated the two germline ends. The germline gives CDR1 SGHVS, CDR2 FNYEAQ. The CDR3 spans 18 residues. CDR3: CASSLAPQGSATNEKLFF. The DNA of the CDR3 is TGTGCCAGCAGCTTAGCGCCTCAGGGCTCCGCAACTAATGAAAAACTGTTTTTT.

V and J are TRBV7-6 and TRBJ2-3, with D tentatively TRBD2 (6 bases). Germline-derived CDR1 and CDR2 are SGHVS and FNYEAQ. Trimming took off 0 bases at V and 1 base at J, with 8 bases between the two ends. The CDR3 has 15 residues. CDR3 amino acids: CASSLAASGTDTQYF. The CDR3 nucleotides are TGTGCCAGCAGCTTAGCGGCTAGCGGCACAGATACGCAGTATTTT.